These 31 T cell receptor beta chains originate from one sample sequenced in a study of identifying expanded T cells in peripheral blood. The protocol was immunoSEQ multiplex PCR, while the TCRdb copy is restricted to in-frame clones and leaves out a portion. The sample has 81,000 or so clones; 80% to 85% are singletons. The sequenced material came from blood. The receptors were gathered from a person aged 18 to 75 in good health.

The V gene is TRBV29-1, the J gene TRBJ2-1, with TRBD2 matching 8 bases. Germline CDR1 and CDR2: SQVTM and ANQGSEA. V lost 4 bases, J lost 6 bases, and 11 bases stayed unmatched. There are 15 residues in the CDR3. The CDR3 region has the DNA TGCAGCGTTGGCGGCGGGAGGCCCGCCGGCAATGAGCAGTTCTTC. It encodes CSVGGGRPAGNEQFF.

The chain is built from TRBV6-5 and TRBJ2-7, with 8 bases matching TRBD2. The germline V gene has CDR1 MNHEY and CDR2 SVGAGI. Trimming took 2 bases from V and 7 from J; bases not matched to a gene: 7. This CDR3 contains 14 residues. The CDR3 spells CASSYSGSEGEQYF. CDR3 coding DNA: TGTGCCAGCAGTTACAGCGGGAGCGAAGGGGAGCAGTACTTC.

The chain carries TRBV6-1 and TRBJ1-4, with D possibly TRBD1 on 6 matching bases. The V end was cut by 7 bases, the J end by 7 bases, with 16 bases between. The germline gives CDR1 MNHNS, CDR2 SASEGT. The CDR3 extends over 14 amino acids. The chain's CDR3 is CASKQGTFGEKLFF. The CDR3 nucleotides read TGTGCCAGCAAACAGGGTACTTTCGGTGAAAAACTGTTTTTT.

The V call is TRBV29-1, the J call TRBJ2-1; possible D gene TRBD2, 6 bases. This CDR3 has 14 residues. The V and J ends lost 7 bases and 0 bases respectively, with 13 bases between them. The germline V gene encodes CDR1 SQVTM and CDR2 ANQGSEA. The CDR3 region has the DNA TGCAGCGCAAAAGCGGGTCTCTCCTACAATGAGCAGTTCTTC. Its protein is CSAKAGLSYNEQFF.

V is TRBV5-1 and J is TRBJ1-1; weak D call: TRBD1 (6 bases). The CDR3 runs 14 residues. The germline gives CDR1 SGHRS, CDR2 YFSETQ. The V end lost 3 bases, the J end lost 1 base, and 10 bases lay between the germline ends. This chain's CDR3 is CASSSLQGNTEAFF. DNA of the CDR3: TGCGCCAGCAGCTCGTTACAGGGGAACACTGAAGCTTTCTTT.

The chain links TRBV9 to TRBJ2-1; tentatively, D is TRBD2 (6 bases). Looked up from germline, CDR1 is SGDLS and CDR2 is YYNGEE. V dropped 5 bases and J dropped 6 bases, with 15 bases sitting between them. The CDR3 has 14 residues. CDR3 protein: CASRDSGGPNEQFF. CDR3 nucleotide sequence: TGTGCCAGCAGGGATAGCGGAGGGCCCAATGAGCAGTTCTTC.

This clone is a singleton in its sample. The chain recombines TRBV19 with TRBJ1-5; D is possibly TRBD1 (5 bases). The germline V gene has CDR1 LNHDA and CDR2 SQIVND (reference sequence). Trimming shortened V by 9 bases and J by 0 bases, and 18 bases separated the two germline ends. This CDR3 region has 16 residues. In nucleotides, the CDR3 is TGTGCCAGCCGGGACCCCGGAAGAACTAGCAATCAGCCCCAGCATTTT. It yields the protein CASRDPGRTSNQPQHF.

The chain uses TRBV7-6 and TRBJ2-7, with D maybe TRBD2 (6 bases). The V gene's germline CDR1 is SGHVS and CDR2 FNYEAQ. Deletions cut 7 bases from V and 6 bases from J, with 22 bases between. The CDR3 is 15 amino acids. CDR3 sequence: CASTQDGGSAAEQYF. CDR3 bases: TGTGCCAGCACCCAAGACGGGGGAAGTGCGGCCGAGCAGTACTTC.

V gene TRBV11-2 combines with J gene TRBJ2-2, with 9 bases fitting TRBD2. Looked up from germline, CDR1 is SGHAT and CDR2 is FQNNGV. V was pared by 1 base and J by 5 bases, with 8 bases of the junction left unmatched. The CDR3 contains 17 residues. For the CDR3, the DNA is TGTGCCAGCAGCTTAGGTCTAGCGGGACTGGGTACCGGGGAGCTGTTTTTT. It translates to CASSLGLAGLGTGELFF.

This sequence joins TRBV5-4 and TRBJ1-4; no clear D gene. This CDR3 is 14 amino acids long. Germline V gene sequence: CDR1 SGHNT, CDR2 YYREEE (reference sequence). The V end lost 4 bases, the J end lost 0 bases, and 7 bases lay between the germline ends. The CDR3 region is CASSPGTTNEKLFF. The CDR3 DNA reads TGTGCCAGCAGCCCGGGAACAACTAATGAAAAACTGTTTTTT. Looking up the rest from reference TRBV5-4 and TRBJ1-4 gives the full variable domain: ETGVTQSPTHLIKTRGQQVTLRCSSQSGHNTVSWYQQALGQGPQFIFQYYREEENGRGNFPPRFSGLQFPNYSSELNVNALELDDSALYLCASSPGTTNEKLFFGSGTQLSVL.

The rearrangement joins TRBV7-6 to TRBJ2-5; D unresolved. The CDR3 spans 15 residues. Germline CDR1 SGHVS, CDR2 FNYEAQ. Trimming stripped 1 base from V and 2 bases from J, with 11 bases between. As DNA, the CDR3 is TGTGCCAGCAGCTTAGTTGTCGCCGAGCAAGAGACCCAGTACTTC. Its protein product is CASSLVVAEQETQYF.

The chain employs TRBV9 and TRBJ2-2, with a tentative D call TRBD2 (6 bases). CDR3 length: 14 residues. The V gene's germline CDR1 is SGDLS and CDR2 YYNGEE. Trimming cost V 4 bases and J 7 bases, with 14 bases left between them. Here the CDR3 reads CASSSRWRDGELFF. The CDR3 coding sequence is TGTGCCAGCAGCTCTCGTTGGAGGGACGGGGAGCTGTTTTTT. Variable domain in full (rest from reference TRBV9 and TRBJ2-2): DSGVTQTPKHLITATGQRVTLRCSPRSGDLSVYWYQQSLDQGLQFLIQYYNGEERAKGNILERFSAQQFPDLHSELNLSSLELGDSALYFCASSSRWRDGELFFGEGSRLTVL.

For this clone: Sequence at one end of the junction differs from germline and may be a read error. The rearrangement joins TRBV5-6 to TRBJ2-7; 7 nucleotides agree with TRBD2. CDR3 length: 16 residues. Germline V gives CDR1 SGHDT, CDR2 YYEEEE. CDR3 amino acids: CASSFWSGRASHEQYF. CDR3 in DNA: TGTGCCAGCAGCTTCTGGTCGGGGAGGGCCTCCCACGAGCAGTACTTC.

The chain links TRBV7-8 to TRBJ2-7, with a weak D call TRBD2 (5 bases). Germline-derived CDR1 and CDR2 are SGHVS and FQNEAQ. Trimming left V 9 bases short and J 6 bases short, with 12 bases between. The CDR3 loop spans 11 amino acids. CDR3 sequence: CARVPRGEQYF. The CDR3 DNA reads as TGTGCCAGAGTCCCTCGGGGCGAGCAGTACTTC.

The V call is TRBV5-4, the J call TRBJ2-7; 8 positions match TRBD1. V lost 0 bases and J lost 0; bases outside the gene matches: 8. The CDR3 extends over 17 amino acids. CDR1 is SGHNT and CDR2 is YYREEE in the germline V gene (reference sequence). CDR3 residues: CASSLAGTGRTSYEQYF. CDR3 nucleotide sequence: TGTGCCAGCAGCTTGGCCGGGACAGGTCGAACCTCCTACGAGCAGTACTTC.

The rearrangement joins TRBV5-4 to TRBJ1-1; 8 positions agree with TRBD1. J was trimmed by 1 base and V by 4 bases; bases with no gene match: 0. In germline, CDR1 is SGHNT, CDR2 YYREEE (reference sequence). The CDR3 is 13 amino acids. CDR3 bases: TGTGCCAGCAGCGGACAGGGGAACACTGAAGCTTTCTTT. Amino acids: CASSGQGNTEAFF.

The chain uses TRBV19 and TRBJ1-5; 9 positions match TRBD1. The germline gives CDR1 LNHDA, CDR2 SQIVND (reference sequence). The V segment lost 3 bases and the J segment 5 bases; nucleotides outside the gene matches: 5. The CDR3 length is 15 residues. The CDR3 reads CASSIGTGYYQPQHF. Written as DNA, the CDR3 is TGTGCCAGTAGTATTGGGACAGGGTACTATCAGCCCCAGCATTTT.

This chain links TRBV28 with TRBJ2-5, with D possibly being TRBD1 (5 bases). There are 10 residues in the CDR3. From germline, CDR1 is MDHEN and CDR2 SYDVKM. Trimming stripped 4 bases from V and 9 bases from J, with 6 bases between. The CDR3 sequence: CASSSRAQYF. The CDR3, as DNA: TGTGCCAGCAGTTCCAGGGCCCAGTACTTC.

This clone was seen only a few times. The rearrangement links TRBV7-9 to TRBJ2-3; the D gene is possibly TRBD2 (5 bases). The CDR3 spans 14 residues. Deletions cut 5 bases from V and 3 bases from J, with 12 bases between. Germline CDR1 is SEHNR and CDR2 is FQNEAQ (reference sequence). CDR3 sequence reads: CASSPIGGTDTQYF. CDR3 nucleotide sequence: TGTGCCAGCAGCCCCATAGGAGGTACAGATACGCAGTATTTT.

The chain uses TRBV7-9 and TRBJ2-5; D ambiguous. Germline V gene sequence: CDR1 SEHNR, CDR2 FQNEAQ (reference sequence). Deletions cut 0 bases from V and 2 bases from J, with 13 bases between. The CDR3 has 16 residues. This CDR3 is CASSLAWDFQQETQYF. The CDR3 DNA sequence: TGTGCCAGCAGCTTAGCGTGGGATTTTCAACAAGAGACCCAGTACTTC.

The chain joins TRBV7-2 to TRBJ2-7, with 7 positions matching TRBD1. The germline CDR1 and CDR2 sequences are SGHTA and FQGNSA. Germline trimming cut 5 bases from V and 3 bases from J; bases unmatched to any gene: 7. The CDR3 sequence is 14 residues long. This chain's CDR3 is CASSPGQEVYEQYF. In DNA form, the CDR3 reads TGTGCCAGCAGCCCCGGACAGGAGGTCTACGAGCAGTACTTC.

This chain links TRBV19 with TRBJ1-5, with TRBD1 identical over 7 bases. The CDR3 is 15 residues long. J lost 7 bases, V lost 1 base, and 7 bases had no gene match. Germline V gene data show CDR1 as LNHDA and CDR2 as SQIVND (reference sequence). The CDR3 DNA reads TGTGCCAGTAGTATAGGGGGGACAGTTAGCCAGCCCCAGCATTTT. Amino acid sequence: CASSIGGTVSQPQHF.

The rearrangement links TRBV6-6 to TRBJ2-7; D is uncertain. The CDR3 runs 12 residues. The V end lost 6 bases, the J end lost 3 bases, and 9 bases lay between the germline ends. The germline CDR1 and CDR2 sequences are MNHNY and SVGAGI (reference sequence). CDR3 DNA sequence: TGTGCCAGCAGCTCCCAGGACTACGAGCAGTACTTC. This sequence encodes CASSSQDYEQYF.

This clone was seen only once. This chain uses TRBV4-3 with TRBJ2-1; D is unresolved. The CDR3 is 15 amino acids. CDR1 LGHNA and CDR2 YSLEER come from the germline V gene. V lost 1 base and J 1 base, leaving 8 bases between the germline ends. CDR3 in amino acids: CASSQGYISYNEQFF. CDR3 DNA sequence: TGCGCCAGCAGCCAAGGATACATTTCCTACAATGAGCAGTTCTTC.

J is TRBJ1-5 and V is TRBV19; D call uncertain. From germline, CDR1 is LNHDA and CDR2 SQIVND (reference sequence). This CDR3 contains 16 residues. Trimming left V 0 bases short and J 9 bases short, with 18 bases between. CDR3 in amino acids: CASSIDGEWSGLPQHF. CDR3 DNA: TGTGCCAGTAGTATAGATGGGGAGTGGAGCGGTTTGCCCCAGCATTTT. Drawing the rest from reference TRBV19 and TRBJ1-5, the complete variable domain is DGGITQSPKYLFRKEGQNVTLSCEQNLNHDAMYWYRQDPGQGLRLIYYSQIVNDFQKGDIAEGYSVSREKKESFPLTVTSAQKNPTAFYLCASSIDGEWSGLPQHFGDGTRLSIL.

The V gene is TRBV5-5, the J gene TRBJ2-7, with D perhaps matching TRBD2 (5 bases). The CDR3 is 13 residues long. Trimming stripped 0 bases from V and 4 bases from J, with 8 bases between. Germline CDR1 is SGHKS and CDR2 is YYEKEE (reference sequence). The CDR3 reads CASSLGTGYEQYF. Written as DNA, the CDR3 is TGTGCCAGCAGCTTGGGGACTGGATACGAGCAGTACTTC. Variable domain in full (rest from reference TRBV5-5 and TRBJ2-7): DAGVTQSPTHLIKTRGQQVTLRCSPISGHKSVSWYQQVLGQGPQFIFQYYEKEERGRGNFPDRFSARQFPNYSSELNVNALLLGDSALYLCASSLGTGYEQYFGPGTRLTVT.

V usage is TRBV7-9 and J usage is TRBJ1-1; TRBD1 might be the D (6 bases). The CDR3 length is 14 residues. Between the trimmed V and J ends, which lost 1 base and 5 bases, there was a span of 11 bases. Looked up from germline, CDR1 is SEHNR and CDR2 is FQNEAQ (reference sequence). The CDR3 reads CASSLGTRGTEAFF. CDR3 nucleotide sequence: TGTGCCAGCAGCTTAGGTACAAGGGGGACTGAAGCTTTCTTT. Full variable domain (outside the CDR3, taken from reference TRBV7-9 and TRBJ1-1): DTGVSQNPRHKITKRGQNVTFRCDPISEHNRLYWYRQTLGQGPEFLTYFQNEAQLEKSRLLSDRFSAERPKGSFSTLEIQRTEQGDSAMYLCASSLGTRGTEAFFGQGTRLTVV.

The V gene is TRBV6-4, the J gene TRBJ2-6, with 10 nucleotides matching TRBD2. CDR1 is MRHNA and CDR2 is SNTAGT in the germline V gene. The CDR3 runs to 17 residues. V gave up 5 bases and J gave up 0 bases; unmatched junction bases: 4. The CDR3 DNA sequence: TGTGCCAGCAGTCGGACTAGCGGTATCTCTGGGGCCAACGTCCTGACTTTC. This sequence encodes CASSRTSGISGANVLTF.

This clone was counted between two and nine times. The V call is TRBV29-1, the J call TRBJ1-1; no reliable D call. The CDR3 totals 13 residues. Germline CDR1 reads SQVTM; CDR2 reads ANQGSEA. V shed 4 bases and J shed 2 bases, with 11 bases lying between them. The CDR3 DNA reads TGCAGCGTTGCTCCAAGGAAAAACACTGAAGCTTTCTTT. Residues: CSVAPRKNTEAFF.

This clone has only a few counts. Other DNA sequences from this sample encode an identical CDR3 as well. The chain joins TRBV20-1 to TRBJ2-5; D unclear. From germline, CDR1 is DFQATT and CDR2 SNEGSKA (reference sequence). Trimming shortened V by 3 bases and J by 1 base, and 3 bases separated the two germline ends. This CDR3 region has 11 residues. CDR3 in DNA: TGCAGTGCTAGTCCCCAAGAGACCCAGTACTTC. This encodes CSASPQETQYF.

CDR3 region: CASTLGTGKAFF. For the CDR3, the DNA is TGTGCCAGCACCCTCGGGACAGGGAAAGCTTTCTTT. The rearrangement uses TRBV28 and TRBJ1-1; 9 bases align to TRBD1. The J segment lost 9 bases and the V segment lost 7 bases, leaving 6 bases of the junction unmatched. Per the germline V gene, CDR1 is MDHEN and CDR2 is SYDVKM. The CDR3 is made up of 12 amino acids.